This T cell receptor beta chain was captured in a study of cytomegalovirus exposure and HLA in healthy donors. Study at large: A previous analysis identified 95 million to 120 million unique TCR beta sequences derived from roughly 180 million T cells.

Study-wide results and caveats: Upon later analysis, TCR association rates were observed to vary by HLA locus, being highest for DRB1 and lowest for HLA-C. Sequencing had likely introduced a cluster of highly shared sequence variants as an artifact.

The PCR had 60 Vbeta and 13 Jbeta primers. Sequencing was performed with immunoSEQ multiplex PCR; in TCRdb, only in-frame clones are kept and a portion is missing. The profile shows nearly 110,000 clones, more than 60% of them singletons. About this clone itself: The antigen remains unidentified.

The germline V gene has CDR1 SGHRS and CDR2 YFSETQ. V lost 4 bases to trimming and J lost 2 bases; unmatched junction nucleotides: 14. There are 17 residues in the CDR3. The chain combines TRBV5-1 with TRBJ2-5; 7 nucleotides match TRBD2. The source of this sequence is a man between 60 and 70 years old in good health and CMV-seronegative. Source material: PBMCs. This chain's CDR3 is CASSLGLVGRGQETQYF. In DNA form, the CDR3 reads TGCGCCAGCAGCCTCGGGCTTGTAGGGCGGGGGCAAGAGACCCAGTACTTC. Filled out from reference TRBV5-1 and TRBJ2-5, the complete variable domain reads KAGVTQTPRYLIKTRGQQVTLSCSPISGHRSVSWYQQTPGQGLQFLFEYFSETQRNKGNFPGRFSGRQFSNSRSEMNVSTLELGDSALYLCASSLGLVGRGQETQYFGPGTRLLVL.